These 17 T cell receptor beta chains came from one sample sequenced in a study of cytomegalovirus exposure and HLA in healthy donors. The PCR used 60 Vbeta and 13 Jbeta primers. TCRdb keeps only in-frame clones here, not all; method: immunoSEQ multiplex PCR. The sample has approximately 170,000 clones; approximately 81% are singletons. Sequenced input: PBMCs. These receptors originate from a man under 40 in good health and CMV-seropositive.

The V call is TRBV9, the J call TRBJ2-7, with 9 bases identical to TRBD2. The CDR3 loop spans 16 amino acids. Germline assignment: CDR1 SGDLS and CDR2 YYNGEE. V trimming: 1 base; J trimming: 3 bases; junction bases outside the gene matches: 8. The CDR3 sequence: CASSVSVGTSFYEQYF. The CDR3 DNA sequence: TGTGCCAGCAGCGTATCGGTGGGGACTAGCTTCTACGAGCAGTACTTC.

The V and J genes are TRBV7-3 and TRBJ2-2; 8 nucleotides agree with TRBD2. Germline loops: CDR1 SGHTA, CDR2 FQGTGA. The J segment lost 5 bases and the V segment lost 1 base, leaving 15 bases of the junction unmatched. This CDR3 contains 19 residues. The CDR3 is CASSLKGPAGDSGTGELFF. The CDR3 coding sequence is TGTGCCAGCAGCTTAAAGGGGCCAGCGGGAGACTCTGGGACCGGGGAGCTGTTTTTT.

This chain connects TRBV6-4 to TRBJ1-2; tentative D call: TRBD1 (6 bases). With 5 bases removed from V and 4 bases from J, the gap between germline ends came to 17 bases. CDR1 and CDR2 (germline): MRHNA, SNTAGT. The CDR3 is 15 residues long. The CDR3 DNA follows: TGTGCCAGCAGTACTTCCGCGGACAGCCTCTATGGCTACACCTTC. It is translated as CASSTSADSLYGYTF.

CDR3 nucleotide sequence: TGCGCCAGCAGCTTGGCCGGGACAAATGGCTACACCTTC. It is translated as CASSLAGTNGYTF. This chain joins TRBV5-1 and TRBJ1-2; maybe TRBD1 (6 bases). The CDR3 spans 13 residues. V was trimmed by 0 bases and J by 6 bases, leaving 9 bases between them. Germline V gene lookup returns CDR1 SGHRS and CDR2 YFSETQ.

The sample holds one count of this clone. The chain couples TRBV5-4 to TRBJ2-7, with 9 bases matching TRBD1. Per germline, CDR1 SGHNT and CDR2 YYREEE (reference sequence). CDR3 length equals 15 residues. V shed 0 bases, J shed 5 bases, and the junction held 6 bases outside the gene matches. CDR3 DNA sequence: TGTGCCAGCAGCTTGGGGCCGGGACAGGGTGACGAGCAGTACGTC. Translation gives CASSLGPGQGDEQYV.

The V and J genes are TRBV4-3 and TRBJ2-5, with TRBD2 matching over 11 bases. V lost 4 bases to trimming and J lost 5 bases; unmatched junction nucleotides: 9. Per germline, CDR1 LGHNA and CDR2 YSLEER. The CDR3 has 16 residues. The chain's CDR3 is CASSRDIAGGAETQYF. Written as DNA, the CDR3 is TGCGCCAGCAGCCGGGATATAGCGGGAGGGGCGGAGACCCAGTACTTC.

This clone was observed a handful of times. Written as DNA, the CDR3 is TGTGCCAGCAGCGAATGGGGACTAGCGGCAACATACGAGCAGTACGTC. Protein: CASSEWGLAATYEQYV. The chain uses TRBV6-1 and TRBJ2-7; 11 bases match TRBD2. The V and J ends lost 6 bases and 4 bases, in that order; junction bases with no gene match: 11. CDR1 MNHNS and CDR2 SASEGT come from the germline V gene. This CDR3 comprises 16 residues.

V usage is TRBV18 and J usage is TRBJ1-2; D is ambiguous. Trimming left V 3 bases short and J 4 bases short, with 15 bases between. The CDR3 spans 15 residues. CDR1 KGHSH and CDR2 LQKENI come from the germline V gene. Here the CDR3 reads CASSPTSQEAYGYTF. The CDR3 DNA reads TGTGCCAGCTCACCGACGTCCCAAGAGGCCTATGGCTACACCTTC. The full variable domain, its missing parts supplied by reference TRBV18 and TRBJ1-2, is NAGVMQNPRHLVRRRGQEARLRCSPMKGHSHVYWYRQLPEEGLKFMVYLQKENIIDESGMPKERFSAEFPKEGPSILRIQQVVRGDSAAYFCASSPTSQEAYGYTFGSGTRLTVV.

The V call is TRBV6-1, the J call TRBJ2-7; a weak D match, TRBD1 (6 bases). Looked up from germline, CDR1 is MNHNS and CDR2 is SASEGT. The CDR3 runs to 15 residues. Trimming removed 7 bases from V and 0 bases from J, with 16 bases in between. This chain's CDR3 is CASTRDIRSSYEQYV. The CDR3 DNA is TGTGCCAGCACCCGGGACATAAGGAGCTCCTACGAGCAGTACGTC.

This clone was observed once. The chain is built from TRBV2 and TRBJ2-7, with TRBD2 matching over 7 bases. Trimming at V came to 7 bases and at J to 7 bases, leaving 19 bases not matched to a gene. The germline V gene encodes CDR1 SNHLY and CDR2 FYNNEI. The CDR3 consists of 16 residues. The CDR3 coding sequence is TGTGCCAGCACCGCAATGGGGGGGGGACCTGGAACGGAGCAGTACGTC. It specifies CASTAMGGGPGTEQYV.

The gene calls are TRBV5-1 and TRBJ2-1; 13 positions agree with TRBD2. The CDR3 runs 17 residues. Germline assignment: CDR1 SGHRS and CDR2 YFSETQ. Trimming removed 3 bases from V and 4 bases from J; junction bases left unmatched: 7. CDR3 DNA: TGCGCCAGCAGCTCGGGACTAGCGGGGTGGGAGTACAATGAGCAGTTCTTC. Its protein product is CASSSGLAGWEYNEQFF.

The chain is built from TRBV7-3 and TRBJ2-1, with TRBD2 matching 8 bases. Per the germline V gene, CDR1 is SGHTA and CDR2 is FQGTGA. This CDR3 spans 16 amino acids. Losses at the gene ends were 5 bases for V and 0 bases for J; bases not matched to a gene: 6. CDR3 sequence (DNA): TGTGCCAGCAGCCCAAGGAGCGGGAGCTCCTACAATGAGCAGTTCTTC. It encodes CASSPRSGSSYNEQFF. The full variable domain, completed using reference TRBV7-3 and TRBJ2-1, is GAGVSQTPSNKVTEKGKYVELRCDPISGHTALYWYRQSLGQGPEFLIYFQGTGAADDSGLPNDRFFAVRPEGSVSTLKIQRTERGDSAVYLCASSPRSGSSYNEQFFGPGTRLTVL.

This clone appeared a single time. V and J are TRBV6-1 and TRBJ1-4; the D gene is possibly TRBD1 (6 bases). Trimming took off 7 bases at V and 7 bases at J, with 13 bases between the two ends. The CDR3 sequence is 13 residues long. Germline lookup yields CDR1 MNHNS and CDR2 SASEGT. CDR3 amino acids: CASNTGSGEKLFF. For the CDR3, the DNA is TGTGCCAGCAATACAGGGTCCGGTGAAAAACTGTTTTTT.

The table lists this clone with a few counts. The chain is built from TRBV6-6 and TRBJ1-4, with a possible D match to TRBD1 (5 bases). Germline CDR1 and CDR2: MNHNY and SVGAGI (reference sequence). The V end lost 7 bases, the J end lost 8 bases, and 20 bases lay between the germline ends. CDR3 length equals 15 residues. The CDR3 loop reads CASTQIGRGSEKLFF. The CDR3 nucleotides read TGTGCCAGCACCCAAATAGGGAGGGGTTCCGAAAAACTGTTTTTT.

This clone was seen just once. The V call is TRBV18, the J call TRBJ2-5; 7 bases are a match to TRBD2. CDR1 and CDR2 from the germline V gene are KGHSH and LQKENI. Unmatched junction bases numbered 8, after V lost 0 bases and J lost 1 base. This CDR3 has 17 amino acids. CDR3 in amino acids: CASSPPGVAGPQETQYF. The CDR3 DNA is TGTGCCAGCTCACCACCGGGAGTAGCGGGTCCCCAAGAGACCCAGTACTTC.

V gene TRBV27 combines with J gene TRBJ2-1, with D possibly being TRBD2 (5 bases). The germline V gene has CDR1 MNHEY and CDR2 SMNVEV (reference sequence). Trimming removed 6 bases at V and 4 bases at J, with 16 bases between. The CDR3 sequence is 15 residues long. This chain's CDR3 is CASSMTLREYNEQFF. The CDR3 region has the DNA TGTGCCAGCAGCATGACACTGAGGGAATACAATGAGCAGTTCTTC.

V is TRBV6-1 and J is TRBJ1-1; D remains unclear. Germline V gene sequence: CDR1 MNHNS, CDR2 SASEGT. The CDR3 covers 13 residues. Trimming pared 4 bases from V and 5 bases from J, leaving 11 bases between. The CDR3, as DNA: TGTGCCAGCAGTGTAGAGATCAGGACTGAAGCTTTCTTT. This sequence encodes CASSVEIRTEAFF.